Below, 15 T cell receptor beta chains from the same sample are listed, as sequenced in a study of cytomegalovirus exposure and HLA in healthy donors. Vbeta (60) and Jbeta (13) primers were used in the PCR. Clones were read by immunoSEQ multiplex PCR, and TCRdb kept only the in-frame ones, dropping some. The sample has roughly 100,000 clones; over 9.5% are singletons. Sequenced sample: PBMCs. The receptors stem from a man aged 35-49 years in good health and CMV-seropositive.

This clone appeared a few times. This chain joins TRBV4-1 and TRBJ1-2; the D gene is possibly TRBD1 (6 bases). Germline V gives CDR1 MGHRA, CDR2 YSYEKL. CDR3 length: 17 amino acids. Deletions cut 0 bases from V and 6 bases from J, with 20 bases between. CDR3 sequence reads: CASSQEAGHLSRHGYTF. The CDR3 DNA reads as TGCGCCAGCAGCCAAGAAGCGGGACATCTCTCACGGCATGGCTACACCTTC.

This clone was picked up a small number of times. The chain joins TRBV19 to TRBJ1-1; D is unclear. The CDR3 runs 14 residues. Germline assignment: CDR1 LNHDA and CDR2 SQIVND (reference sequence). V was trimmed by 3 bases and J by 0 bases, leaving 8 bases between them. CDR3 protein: CASSIQSVNTEAFF. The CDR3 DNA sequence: TGTGCCAGTAGTATTCAGAGCGTGAACACTGAAGCTTTCTTT. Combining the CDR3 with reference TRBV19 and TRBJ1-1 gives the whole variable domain DGGITQSPKYLFRKEGQNVTLSCEQNLNHDAMYWYRQDPGQGLRLIYYSQIVNDFQKGDIAEGYSVSREKKESFPLTVTSAQKNPTAFYLCASSIQSVNTEAFFGQGTRLTVV.

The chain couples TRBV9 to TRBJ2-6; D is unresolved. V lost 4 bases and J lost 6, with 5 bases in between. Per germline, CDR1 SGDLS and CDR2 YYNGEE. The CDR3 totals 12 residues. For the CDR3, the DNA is TGTGCCAGCAGCCCTCTGGCCAACGTCCTGACTTTC. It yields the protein CASSPLANVLTF.

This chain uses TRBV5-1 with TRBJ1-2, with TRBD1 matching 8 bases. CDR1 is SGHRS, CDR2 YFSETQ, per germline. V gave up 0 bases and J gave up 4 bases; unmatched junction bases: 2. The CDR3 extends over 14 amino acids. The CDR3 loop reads CASSLGQGSYGYTF. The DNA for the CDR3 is TGCGCCAGCAGCTTGGGACAGGGGTCCTATGGCTACACCTTC. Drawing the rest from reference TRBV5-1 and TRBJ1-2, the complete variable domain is KAGVTQTPRYLIKTRGQQVTLSCSPISGHRSVSWYQQTPGQGLQFLFEYFSETQRNKGNFPGRFSGRQFSNSRSEMNVSTLELGDSALYLCASSLGQGSYGYTFGSGTRLTVV.

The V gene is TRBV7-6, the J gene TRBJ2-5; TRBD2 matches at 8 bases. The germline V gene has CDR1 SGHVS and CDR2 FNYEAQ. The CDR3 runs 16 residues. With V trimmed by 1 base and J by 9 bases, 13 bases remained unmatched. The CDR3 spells CASSLEGRLAGGAQYF. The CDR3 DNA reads TGTGCCAGCAGCTTAGAAGGACGTCTGGCCGGGGGGGCCCAGTACTTC. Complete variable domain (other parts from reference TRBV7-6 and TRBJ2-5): GAGVSQSPRYKVTKRGQDVALRCDPISGHVSLYWYRQALGQGPEFLTYFNYEAQQDKSGLPNDRFSAERPEGSISTLTIQRTEQRDSAMYRCASSLEGRLAGGAQYFGPGTRLLVL.

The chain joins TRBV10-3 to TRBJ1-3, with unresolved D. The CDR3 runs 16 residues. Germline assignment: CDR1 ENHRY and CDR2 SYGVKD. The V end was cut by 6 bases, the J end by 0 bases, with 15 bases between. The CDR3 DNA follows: TGTGCCATCAGCCATCCAGTGACTGACTCTGGAAACACCATATATTTT. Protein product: CAISHPVTDSGNTIYF.

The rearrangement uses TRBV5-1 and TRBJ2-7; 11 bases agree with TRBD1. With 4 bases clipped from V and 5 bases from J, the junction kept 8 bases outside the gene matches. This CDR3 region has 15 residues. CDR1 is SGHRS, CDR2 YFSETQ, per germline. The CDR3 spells CASSRGWTGGHEQYF. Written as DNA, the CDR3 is TGCGCCAGCAGCCGGGGGTGGACAGGGGGCCACGAGCAGTACTTC.

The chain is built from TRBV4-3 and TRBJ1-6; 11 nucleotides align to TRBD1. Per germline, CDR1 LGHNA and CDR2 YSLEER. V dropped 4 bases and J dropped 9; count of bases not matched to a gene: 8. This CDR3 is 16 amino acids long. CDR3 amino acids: CASSRSGTGGSSPLHF. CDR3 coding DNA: TGCGCCAGCAGCCGTTCCGGGACAGGGGGAAGTTCACCCCTCCACTTT.

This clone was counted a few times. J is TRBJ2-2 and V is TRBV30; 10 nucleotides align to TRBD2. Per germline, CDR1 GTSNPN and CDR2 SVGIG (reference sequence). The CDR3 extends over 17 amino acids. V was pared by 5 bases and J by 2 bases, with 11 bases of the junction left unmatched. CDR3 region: CAWHRTSGYTNTGELFF. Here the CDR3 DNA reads TGTGCCTGGCACCGGACTAGCGGTTATACTAACACCGGGGAGCTGTTTTTT.

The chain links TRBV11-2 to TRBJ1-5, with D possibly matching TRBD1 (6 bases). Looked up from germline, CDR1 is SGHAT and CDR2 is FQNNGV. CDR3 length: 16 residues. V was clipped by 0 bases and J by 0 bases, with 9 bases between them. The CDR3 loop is CASSLEQGSSNQPQHF. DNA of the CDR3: TGTGCCAGCAGCTTAGAGCAGGGGTCTAGCAATCAGCCCCAGCATTTT.

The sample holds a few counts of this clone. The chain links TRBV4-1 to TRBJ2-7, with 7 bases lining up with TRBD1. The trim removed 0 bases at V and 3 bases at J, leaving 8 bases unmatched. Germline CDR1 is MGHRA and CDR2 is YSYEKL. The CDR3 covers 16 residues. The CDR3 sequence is CASSQEAGGQYYEQYF. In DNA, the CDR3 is TGCGCCAGCAGCCAAGAGGCAGGGGGACAGTACTACGAGCAGTACTTC.

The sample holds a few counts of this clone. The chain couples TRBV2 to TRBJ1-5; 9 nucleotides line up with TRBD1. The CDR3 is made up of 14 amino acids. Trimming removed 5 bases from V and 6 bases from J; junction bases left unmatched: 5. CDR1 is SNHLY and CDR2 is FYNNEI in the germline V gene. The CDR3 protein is CASSPTGGRQPQHF. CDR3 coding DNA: TGTGCCAGCAGTCCAACAGGGGGCCGTCAGCCCCAGCATTTT.

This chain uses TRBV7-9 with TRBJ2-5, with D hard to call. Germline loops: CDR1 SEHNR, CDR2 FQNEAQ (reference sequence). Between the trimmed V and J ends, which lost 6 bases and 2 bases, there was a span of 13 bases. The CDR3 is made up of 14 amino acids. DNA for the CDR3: TGTGCCAGCAGTTCCGGGTTGAGACAAGAGACCCAGTACTTC. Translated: CASSSGLRQETQYF.

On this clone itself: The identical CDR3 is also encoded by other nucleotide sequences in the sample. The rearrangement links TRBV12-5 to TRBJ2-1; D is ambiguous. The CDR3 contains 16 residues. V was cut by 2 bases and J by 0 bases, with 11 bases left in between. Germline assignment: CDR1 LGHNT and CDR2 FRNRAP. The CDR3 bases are TGTGCTAGTGGTTTGTTCCCCCAATCCTCCTACAATGAGCAGTTCTTC. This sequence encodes CASGLFPQSSYNEQFF.

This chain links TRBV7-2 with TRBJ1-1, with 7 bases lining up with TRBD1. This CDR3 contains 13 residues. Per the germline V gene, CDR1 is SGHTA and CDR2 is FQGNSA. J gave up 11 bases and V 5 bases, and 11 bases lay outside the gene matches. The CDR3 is CASSAIQGQRAFF. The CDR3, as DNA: TGTGCCAGCAGCGCCATACAGGGACAGAGGGCTTTCTTT.